This T cell receptor (beta chain) is from a study of chemoradiotherapy in HPV16-positive cancers. The germline CDR1 and CDR2 sequences are LGHNA and YSLEER. CDR3 length: 16 residues. V was clipped by 1 base and J by 0 bases, with 10 bases between them. TCRdb's table, derived via immunoSEQ multiplex PCR, lists solely in-frame clones and lacks some. The sample records some 16,000 clones, roughly 79% being singletons. The sample was acquired from a patient who underwent chemoradiotherapy. The receptor was isolated from a human donor with HPV-associated anogenital cancer. The genes are TRBV4-3 and TRBJ1-3; maybe TRBD1 (6 bases). CDR3 in amino acids: CASSQGTAYSGNTIYF. The CDR3 bases are TGCGCCAGCAGCCAAGGGACAGCCTACTCTGGAAACACCATATATTTT.